The sequence of this T cell receptor (beta chain) was determined in a study of blood T cell repertoires in COVID-19. Overall study context: Whether acute or convalescent, the COVID-19 samples came from the United States, Italy and Spain. PBMCs, B-cell-depleted T cells, or T cells were the source of the cDNA or gDNA that made up the material.

J gave up 14 bases and V 2 bases, and 12 bases lay outside the gene matches. CDR3 length: 14 amino acids. Germline V gene data show CDR1 as SNHLY and CDR2 as FYNNEI. The authors' processing: Nucleated cell counts were estimated from reference gene primer amplification. TCRdb keeps only in-frame clones here, not all; method: immunoSEQ multiplex PCR. From that table come the V and J calls and clone size; the DNA was used to work out D and trimming. The sample lists about 310,000 clones; 85% to 90% were seen once. Enrolment of Seattle patients took place during active infection, and they were followed longitudinally.

The sequence was obtained from a middle-aged woman with COVID-19, enrolled during active disease. The chain employs TRBV2 and TRBJ1-2, with 9 bases matching TRBD1. Sequenced: peripheral blood. The DNA of the CDR3 is TGTGCCAGCAGTGAAACTCGGAACAGGGGGCTTGGTACCTTC. Its protein product is CASSETRNRGLGTF. Combining the CDR3 with reference TRBV2 and TRBJ1-2 gives the whole variable domain EPEVTQTPSHQVTQMGQEVILRCVPISNHLYFYWYRQILGQKVEFLVSFYNNEISEKSEIFDDQFSVERPDGSNFTLKIRSTKLEDSAMYFCASSETRNRGLGTFGSGTRLTVV.